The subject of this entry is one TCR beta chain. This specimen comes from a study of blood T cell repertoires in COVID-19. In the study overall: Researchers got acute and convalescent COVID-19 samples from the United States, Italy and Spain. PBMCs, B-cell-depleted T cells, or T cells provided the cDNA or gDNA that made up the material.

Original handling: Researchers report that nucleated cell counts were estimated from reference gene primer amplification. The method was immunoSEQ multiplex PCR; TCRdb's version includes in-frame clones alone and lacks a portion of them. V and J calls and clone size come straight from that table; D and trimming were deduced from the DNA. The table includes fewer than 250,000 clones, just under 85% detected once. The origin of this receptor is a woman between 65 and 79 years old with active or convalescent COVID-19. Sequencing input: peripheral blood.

The CDR3 DNA follows: TGTGCCAGCAGCCGAAGACTAGCACAAGAGACCCAGTACTTC. Its translation is CASSRRLAQETQYF. This sequence joins TRBV16 and TRBJ2-5; 7 bases are a match to TRBD2. This CDR3 spans 14 amino acids. CDR1 and CDR2 from the germline V gene are KGHSY and FQNENV. Germline trimming cut 4 bases from V and 2 bases from J; bases unmatched to any gene: 4.